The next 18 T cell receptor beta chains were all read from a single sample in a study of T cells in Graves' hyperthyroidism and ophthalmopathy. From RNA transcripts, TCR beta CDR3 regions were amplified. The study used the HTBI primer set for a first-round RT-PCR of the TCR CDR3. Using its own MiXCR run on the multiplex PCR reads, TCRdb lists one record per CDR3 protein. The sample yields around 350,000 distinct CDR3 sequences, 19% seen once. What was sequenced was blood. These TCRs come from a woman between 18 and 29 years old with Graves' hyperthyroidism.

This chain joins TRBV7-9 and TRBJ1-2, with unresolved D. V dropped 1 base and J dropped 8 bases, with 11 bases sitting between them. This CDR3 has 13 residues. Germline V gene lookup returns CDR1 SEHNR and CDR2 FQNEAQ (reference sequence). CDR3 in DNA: TGTGCCAGCAGCTTAGGTGGGCCTTGGGGCTACACCTTC. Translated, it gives CASSLGGPWGYTF.

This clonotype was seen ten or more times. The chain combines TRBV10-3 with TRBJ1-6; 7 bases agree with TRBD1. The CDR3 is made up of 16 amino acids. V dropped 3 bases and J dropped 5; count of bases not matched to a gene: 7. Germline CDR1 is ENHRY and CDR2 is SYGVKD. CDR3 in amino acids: CAISDPMTGNNSPLHF. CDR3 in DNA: TGTGCCATCAGTGACCCTATGACAGGGAATAATTCACCCCTCCACTTT.

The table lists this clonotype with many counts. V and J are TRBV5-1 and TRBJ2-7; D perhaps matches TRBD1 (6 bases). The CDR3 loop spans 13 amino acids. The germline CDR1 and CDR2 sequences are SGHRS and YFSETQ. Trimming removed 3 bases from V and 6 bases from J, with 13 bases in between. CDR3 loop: CASSSLTGLEQYF. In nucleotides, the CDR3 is TGCGCCAGCAGCTCCTTAACAGGGCTCGAGCAGTACTTC.

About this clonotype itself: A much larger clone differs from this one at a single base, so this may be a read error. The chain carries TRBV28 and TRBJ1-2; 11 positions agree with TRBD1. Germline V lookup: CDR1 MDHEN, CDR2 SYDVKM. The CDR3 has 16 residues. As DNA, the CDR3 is TGTGCCAGCAGCGAAAGGACAGGGGGCCGAAACTATAGCTACACCTTC. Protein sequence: CASSERTGGRNYSYTF.

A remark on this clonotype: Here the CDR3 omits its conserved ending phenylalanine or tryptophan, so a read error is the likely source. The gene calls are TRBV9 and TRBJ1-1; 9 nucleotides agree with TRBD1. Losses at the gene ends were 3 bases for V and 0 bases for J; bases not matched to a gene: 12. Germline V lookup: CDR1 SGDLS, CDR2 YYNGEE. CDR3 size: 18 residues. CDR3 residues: CASSDQAGQGVLNTEAFL. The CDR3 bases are TGTGCCAGCAGCGATCAAGCGGGACAGGGAGTGTTGAACACTGAAGCTTTCCTT.

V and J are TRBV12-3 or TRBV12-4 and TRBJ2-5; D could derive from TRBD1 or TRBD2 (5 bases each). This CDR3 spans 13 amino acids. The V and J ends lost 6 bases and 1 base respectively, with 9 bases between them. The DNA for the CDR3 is TGTGCCAGCAGGGGTGGGGGCCAAGAGACCCAGTACTTC. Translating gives CASRGGGQETQYF.

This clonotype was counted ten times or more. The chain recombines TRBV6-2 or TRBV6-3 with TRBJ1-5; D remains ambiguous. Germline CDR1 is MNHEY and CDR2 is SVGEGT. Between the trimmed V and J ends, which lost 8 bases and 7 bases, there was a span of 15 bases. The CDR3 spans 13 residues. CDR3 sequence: CASGTQTGQPQHF. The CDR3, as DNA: TGTGCCAGCGGTACACAGACGGGGCAGCCCCAGCATTTT.

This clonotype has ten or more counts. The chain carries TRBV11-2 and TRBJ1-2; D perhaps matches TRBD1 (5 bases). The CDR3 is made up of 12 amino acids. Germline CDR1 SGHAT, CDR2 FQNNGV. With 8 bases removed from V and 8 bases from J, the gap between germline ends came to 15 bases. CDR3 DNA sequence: TGTGCCAGCCGAGGGGCAGCTGTCGGCTACACCTTC. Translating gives CASRGAAVGYTF.

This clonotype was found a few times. The CDR3 bases are TGCGGGTTCGGCGGGGGGTTTAGAACCGGGGAGCTGTTTTTT. Its protein product is CGFGGGFRTGELFF. This rearrangement joins TRBV20-1 to TRBJ2-2; 8 bases line up with TRBD2. This CDR3 contains 14 residues. Germline assignment: CDR1 DFQATT and CDR2 SNEGSKA (reference sequence).

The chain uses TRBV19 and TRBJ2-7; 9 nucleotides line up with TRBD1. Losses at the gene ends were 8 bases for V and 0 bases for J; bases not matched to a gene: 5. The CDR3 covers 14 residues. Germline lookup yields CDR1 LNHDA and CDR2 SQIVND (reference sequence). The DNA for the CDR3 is TGTGCCAGTCGGGACAGGGACCACTCCTACGAGCAGTACTTC. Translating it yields CASRDRDHSYEQYF.

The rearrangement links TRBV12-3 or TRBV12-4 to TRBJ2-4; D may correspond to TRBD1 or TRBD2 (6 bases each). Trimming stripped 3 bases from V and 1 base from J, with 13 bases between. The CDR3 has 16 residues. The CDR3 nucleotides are TGTGCCAGCAGTTTCTGGGGGGCCGGGGCCAAAAACATTCAGTACTTC. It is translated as CASSFWGAGAKNIQYF.

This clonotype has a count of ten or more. The CDR3 nucleotides are TGTGCCAGCGGGAGGACAGGGGGTATAGGAGCTTTCTTT. This codes for CASGRTGGIGAFF. The chain uses TRBV12-3 or TRBV12-4 and TRBJ1-1; TRBD1 aligns across 10 bases. Germline trimming cut 8 bases from V and 10 bases from J; bases unmatched to any gene: 10. The CDR3 totals 13 residues.

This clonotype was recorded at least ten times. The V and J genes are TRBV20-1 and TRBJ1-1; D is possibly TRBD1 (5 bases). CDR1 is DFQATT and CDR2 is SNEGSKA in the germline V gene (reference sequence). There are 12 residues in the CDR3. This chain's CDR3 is CSSKGDGTEAFF. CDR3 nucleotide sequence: TGCAGCAGTAAAGGGGACGGGACTGAAGCTTTCTTT.

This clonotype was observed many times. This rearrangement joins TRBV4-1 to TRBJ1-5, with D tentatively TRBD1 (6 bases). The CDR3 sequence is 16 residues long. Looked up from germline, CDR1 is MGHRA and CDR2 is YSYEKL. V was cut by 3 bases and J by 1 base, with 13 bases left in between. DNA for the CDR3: TGCGCCAGCAGCCAGGGAAACAGGGCAAGCAATCAGCCCCAGCATTTT. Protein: CASSQGNRASNQPQHF.

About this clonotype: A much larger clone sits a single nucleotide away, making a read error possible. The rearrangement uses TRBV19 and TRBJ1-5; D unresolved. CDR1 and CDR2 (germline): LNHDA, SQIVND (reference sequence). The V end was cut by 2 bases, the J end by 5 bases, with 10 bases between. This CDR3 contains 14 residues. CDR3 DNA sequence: TGTGCCAGTAGTATAACGGGGTACGATCAGCCCCAGCATTTT. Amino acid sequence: CASSITGYDQPQHF.

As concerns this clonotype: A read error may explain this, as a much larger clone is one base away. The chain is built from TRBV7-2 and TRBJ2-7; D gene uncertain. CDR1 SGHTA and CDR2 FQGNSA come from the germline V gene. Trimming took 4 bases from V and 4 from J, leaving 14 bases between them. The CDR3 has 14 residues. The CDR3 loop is CASSSGGGVYEQYF. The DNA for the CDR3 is TGTGCCAGCAGCTCCGGTGGTGGGGTATACGAGCAGTACTTC.

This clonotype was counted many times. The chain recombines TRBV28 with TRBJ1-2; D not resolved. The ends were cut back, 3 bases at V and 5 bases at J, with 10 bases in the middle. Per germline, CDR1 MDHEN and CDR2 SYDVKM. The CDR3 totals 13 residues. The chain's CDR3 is CASSLANYYGYTF. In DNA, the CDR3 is TGTGCCAGCAGTTTGGCAAACTATTATGGCTACACCTTC.

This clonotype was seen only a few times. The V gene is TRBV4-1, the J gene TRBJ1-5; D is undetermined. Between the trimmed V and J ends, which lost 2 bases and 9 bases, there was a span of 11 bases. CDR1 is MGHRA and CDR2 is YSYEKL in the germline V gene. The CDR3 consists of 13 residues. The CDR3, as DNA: TGCGCCAGCAGCCAAATGGGCCCAGGGCCCCAGCATTTT. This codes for CASSQMGPGPQHF.